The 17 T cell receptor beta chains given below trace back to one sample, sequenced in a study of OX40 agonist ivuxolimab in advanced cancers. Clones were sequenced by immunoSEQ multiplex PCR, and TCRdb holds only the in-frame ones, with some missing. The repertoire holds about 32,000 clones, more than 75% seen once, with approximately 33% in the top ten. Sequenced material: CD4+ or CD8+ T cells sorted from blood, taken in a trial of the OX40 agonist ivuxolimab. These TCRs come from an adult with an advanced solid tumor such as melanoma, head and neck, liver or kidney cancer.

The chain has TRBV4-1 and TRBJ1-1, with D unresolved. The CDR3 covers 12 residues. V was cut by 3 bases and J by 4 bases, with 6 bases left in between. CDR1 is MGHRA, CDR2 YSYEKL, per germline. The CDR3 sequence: CASSHGSTEAFF. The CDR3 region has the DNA TGCGCCAGCAGCCACGGGAGCACTGAAGCTTTCTTT.

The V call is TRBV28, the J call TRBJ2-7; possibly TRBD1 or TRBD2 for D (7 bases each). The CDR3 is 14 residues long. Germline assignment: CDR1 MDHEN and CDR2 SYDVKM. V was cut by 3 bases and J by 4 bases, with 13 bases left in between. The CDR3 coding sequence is TGTGCCAGCAGTTTTGTGCAGGGGGGGTACGAGCAGTACTTC. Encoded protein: CASSFVQGGYEQYF.

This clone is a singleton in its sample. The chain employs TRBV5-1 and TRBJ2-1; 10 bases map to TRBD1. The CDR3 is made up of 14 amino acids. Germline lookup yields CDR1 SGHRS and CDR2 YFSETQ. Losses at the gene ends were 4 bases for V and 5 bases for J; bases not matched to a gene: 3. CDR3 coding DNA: TGCGCCAGCAGCCTAGGGACAGGGGACAATGAGCAGTTCTTC. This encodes CASSLGTGDNEQFF.

CDR3 in amino acids: CASSPPGGLNSPLHF. CDR3 nucleotides: TGTGCCAGCAGTCCCCCCGGGGGCTTGAATTCACCCCTCCACTTT. The chain carries TRBV28 and TRBJ1-6; maybe TRBD1 (6 bases). CDR1 is MDHEN, CDR2 SYDVKM, per germline. The CDR3 totals 15 residues. V shed 5 bases and J shed 7 bases, with 15 bases lying between them.

Written as DNA, the CDR3 is TGTGCCAGCAGAACTAGCGGCTCCTACGAGCAGTACTTC. It codes for CASRTSGSYEQYF. The chain couples TRBV27 to TRBJ2-7; TRBD2 agrees at 8 bases. Germline V CDR1 and CDR2: MNHEY, SMNVEV (reference sequence). The CDR3 is 13 residues long. With V trimmed by 6 bases and J by 0 bases, 1 base remained unmatched.

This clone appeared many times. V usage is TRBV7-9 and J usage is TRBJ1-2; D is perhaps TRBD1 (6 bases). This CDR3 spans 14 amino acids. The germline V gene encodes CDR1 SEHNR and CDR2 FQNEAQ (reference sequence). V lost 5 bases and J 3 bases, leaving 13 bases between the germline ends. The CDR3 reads CASSPDGQYYGYTF. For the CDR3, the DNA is TGTGCCAGCAGCCCCGACGGACAGTACTATGGCTACACCTTC.

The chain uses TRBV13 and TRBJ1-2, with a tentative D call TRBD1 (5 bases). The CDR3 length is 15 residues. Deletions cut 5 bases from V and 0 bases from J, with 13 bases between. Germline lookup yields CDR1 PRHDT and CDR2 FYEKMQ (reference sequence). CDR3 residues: CASSTLGTANYGYTF. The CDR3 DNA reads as TGTGCCAGCAGCACACTTGGGACTGCTAACTATGGCTACACCTTC.

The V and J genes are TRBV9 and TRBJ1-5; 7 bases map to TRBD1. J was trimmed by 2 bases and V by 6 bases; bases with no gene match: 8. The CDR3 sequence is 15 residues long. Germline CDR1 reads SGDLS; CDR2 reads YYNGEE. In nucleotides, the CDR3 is TGTGCCAGCAACCCTACAGGGGTGGGCAATCAGCCCCAGCATTTT. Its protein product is CASNPTGVGNQPQHF. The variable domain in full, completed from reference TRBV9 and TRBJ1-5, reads DSGVTQTPKHLITATGQRVTLRCSPRSGDLSVYWYQQSLDQGLQFLIQYYNGEERAKGNILERFSAQQFPDLHSELNLSSLELGDSALYFCASNPTGVGNQPQHFGDGTRLSIL.

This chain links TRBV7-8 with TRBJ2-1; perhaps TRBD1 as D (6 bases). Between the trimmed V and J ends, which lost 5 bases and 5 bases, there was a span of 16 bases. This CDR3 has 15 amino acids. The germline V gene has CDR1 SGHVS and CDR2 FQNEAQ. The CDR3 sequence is CASSLWTVSDNEQFF. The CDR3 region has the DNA TGTGCCAGCAGCCTCTGGACAGTAAGTGACAATGAGCAGTTCTTC. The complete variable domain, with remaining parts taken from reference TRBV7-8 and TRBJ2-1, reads GAGVSQSPRYKVAKRGQDVALRCDPISGHVSLFWYQQALGQGPEFLTYFQNEAQLDKSGLPSDRFFAERPEGSVSTLKIQRTQQEDSAVYLCASSLWTVSDNEQFFGPGTRLTVL.

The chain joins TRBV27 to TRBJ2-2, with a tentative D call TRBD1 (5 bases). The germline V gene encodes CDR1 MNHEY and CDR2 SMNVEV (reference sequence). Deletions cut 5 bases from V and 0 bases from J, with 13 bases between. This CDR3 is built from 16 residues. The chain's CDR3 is CASSPLRATNTGELFF. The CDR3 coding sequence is TGTGCCAGCAGTCCCCTCAGGGCAACGAACACCGGGGAGCTGTTTTTT.

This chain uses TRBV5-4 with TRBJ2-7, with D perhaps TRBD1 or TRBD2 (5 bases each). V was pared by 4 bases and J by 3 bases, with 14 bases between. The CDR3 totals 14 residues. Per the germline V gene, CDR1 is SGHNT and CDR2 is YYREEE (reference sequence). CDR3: CASSVRGPRYEQYF. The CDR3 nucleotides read TGTGCCAGCAGCGTACGGGGCCCGCGCTACGAGCAGTACTTC.

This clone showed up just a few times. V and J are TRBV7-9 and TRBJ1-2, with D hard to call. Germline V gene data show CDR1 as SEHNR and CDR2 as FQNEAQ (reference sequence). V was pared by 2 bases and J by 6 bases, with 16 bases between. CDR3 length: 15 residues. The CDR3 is CASSLRERPLDGYTF. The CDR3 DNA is TGTGCCAGCAGCTTAAGGGAACGCCCTCTGGATGGCTACACCTTC.

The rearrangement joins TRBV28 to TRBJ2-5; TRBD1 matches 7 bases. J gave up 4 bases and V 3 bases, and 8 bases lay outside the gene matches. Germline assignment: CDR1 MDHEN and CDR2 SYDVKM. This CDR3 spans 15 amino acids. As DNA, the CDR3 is TGTGCCAGCAGTTTGGAACAGGGGATCGGAGAGACCCAGTACTTC. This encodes CASSLEQGIGETQYF.

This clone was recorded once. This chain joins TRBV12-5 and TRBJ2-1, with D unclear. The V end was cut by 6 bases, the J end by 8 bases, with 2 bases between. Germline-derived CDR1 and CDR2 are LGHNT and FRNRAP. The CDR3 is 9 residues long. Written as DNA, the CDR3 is TGTGCTAGTGGCGATGAGCAGTTCTTC. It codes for CASGDEQFF.

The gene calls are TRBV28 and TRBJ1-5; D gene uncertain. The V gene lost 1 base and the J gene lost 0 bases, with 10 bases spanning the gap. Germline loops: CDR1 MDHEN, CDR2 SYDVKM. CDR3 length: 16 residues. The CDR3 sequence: CASSLLAQYSNQPQHF. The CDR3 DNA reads TGTGCCAGCAGTTTATTGGCGCAGTATAGCAATCAGCCCCAGCATTTT.

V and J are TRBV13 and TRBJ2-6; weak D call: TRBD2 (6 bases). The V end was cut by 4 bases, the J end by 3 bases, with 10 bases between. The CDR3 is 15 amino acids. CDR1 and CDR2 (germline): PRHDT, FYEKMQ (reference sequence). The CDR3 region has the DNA TGTGCCAGCAGCTGGGGGGTTGATGGGGCCAACGTCCTGACTTTC. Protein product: CASSWGVDGANVLTF.

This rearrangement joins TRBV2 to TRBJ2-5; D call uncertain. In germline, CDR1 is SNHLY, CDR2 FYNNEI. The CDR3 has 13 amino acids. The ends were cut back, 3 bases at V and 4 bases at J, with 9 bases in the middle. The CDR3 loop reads CASSESFAETQYF. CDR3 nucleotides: TGTGCCAGCAGTGAGAGTTTTGCAGAGACCCAGTACTTC.